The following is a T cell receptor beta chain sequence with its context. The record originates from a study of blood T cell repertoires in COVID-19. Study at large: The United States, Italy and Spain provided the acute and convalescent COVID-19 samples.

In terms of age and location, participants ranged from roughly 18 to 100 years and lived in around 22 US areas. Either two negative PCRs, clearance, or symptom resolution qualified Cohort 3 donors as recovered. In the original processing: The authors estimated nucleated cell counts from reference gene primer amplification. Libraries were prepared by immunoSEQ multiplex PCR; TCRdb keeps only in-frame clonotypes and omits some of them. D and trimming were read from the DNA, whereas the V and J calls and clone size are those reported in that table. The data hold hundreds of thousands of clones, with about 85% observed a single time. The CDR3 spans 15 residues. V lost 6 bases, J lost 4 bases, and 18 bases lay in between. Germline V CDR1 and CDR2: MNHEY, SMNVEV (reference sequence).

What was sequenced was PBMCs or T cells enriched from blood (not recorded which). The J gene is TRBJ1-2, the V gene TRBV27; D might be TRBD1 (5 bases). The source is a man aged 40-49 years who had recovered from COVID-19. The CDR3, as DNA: TGTGCCAGCAGCCCCCTTTGGGGGGATAGCTATGGCTACACCTTC. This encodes CASSPLWGDSYGYTF.